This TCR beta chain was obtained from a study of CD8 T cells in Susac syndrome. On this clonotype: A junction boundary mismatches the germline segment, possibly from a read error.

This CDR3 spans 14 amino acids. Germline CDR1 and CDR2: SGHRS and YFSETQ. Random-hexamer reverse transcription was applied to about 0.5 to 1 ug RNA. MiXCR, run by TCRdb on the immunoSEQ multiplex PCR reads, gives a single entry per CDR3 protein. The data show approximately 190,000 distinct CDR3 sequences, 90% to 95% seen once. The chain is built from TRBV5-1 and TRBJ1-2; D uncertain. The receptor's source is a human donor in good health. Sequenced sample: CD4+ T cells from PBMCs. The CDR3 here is CASSLDLRDYGYTF. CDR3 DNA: TGCGCCAGCAGTTTGGACCTCCGCGACTATGGCTACACCTTC.